This T cell receptor (beta chain) comes out of a study of prognosis after radiotherapy for stage I lung cancer. Study overall: Newly diagnosed primary stage I lung tumors were present in fourteen patients, and oligometastatic NSCLC after surgical resection of the primary tumor was present in roughly five patients. Median age was around 70 years (53 to 84) among over 10 men and 6 women.

Two-round multiplex PCR, the amplification method, yielded TCR beta CDR3 from genomic DNA. Used in first-round PCR were primers specific to each TRBV and TRBJ gene. Each CDR3 protein is one row after TCRdb ran MiXCR on the multiplex PCR reads. Counted here are approximately 30,000 distinct CDR3 sequences, 42% occurring once; the ten biggest clones make up roughly 14%. The V and J ends lost 4 bases and 4 bases respectively, with 10 bases between them. Germline CDR1 is KGHDR and CDR2 is SFDVKD. The CDR3 is 13 residues long. Two separate time points each saw a draw of 4.5 to 7.5 milliliters of peripheral blood. By its share, this clonotype is medium-sized.

This material consisted of PBMCs, taken before or after stereotactic body radiation therapy (not recorded which). The rearrangement uses TRBV24-1 and TRBJ2-7; D possibly corresponds to TRBD1 (5 bases). The TCR was taken from a donor aged 50 or older with non-small cell lung cancer. CDR3 loop: CATSDGHSYEQYF. CDR3 in DNA: TGTGCCACCAGTGACGGACATTCGTACGAGCAGTACTTC.